Presented here are 18 T cell receptor beta chains from one specimen sequenced in a study of shared clonotypes between healthy human individuals. Profiling relied on immunoSEQ multiplex PCR, and the TCRdb table lists in-frame clones only, not all of them. The table shows around 330,000 clones, with approximately 79% occurring only once. The sequenced sample consisted of memory CD4+ T cells sorted from blood. Subset: CD45RA-negative fraction. The receptor set was obtained from a man younger than 45 in good health.

Comment on this clone: Within the sample, other DNA sequences also encode this same CDR3. The rearrangement uses TRBV29-1 and TRBJ2-7; TRBD1 matches 9 bases. Germline CDR1 is SQVTM and CDR2 is ANQGSEA. This CDR3 has 12 amino acids. The junction had 2 bases not matched to a gene; V was cut back by 4 bases and J by 4 bases. DNA for the CDR3: TGCAGCGTTGGTGACAGGGGGTACGAGCAGTACTTC. Protein product: CSVGDRGYEQYF.

The rearrangement joins TRBV6-1 to TRBJ1-1; D not certain. The CDR3 consists of 14 residues. Germline V CDR1 and CDR2: MNHNS, SASEGT. The ends were cut back, 6 bases at V and 7 bases at J, with 18 bases in the middle. DNA for the CDR3: TGTGCCAGCAGCGAGAGGCCGGGCCTCTATGAAGCTTTCTTT. The encoded protein is CASSERPGLYEAFF.

This clone was seen just once. This sequence joins TRBV29-1 and TRBJ2-1; no clear D. The CDR3 consists of 16 residues. V gave up 0 bases and J gave up 2 bases, with 14 bases separating them. Germline V gives CDR1 SQVTM, CDR2 ANQGSEA. The CDR3 DNA sequence: TGCAGCGTTGAAGATGGGGAAGCTGGCGCCTACAATGAGCAGTTCTTC. Its translation is CSVEDGEAGAYNEQFF.

The chain employs TRBV9 and TRBJ1-5, with TRBD1 identical over 7 bases. The CDR3 extends over 15 amino acids. Germline V gene sequence: CDR1 SGDLS, CDR2 YYNGEE. V gave up 0 bases and J gave up 5 bases; unmatched junction bases: 5. In DNA, the CDR3 is TGTGCCAGCAGCGTAGACGTAGACAGGGATCAGCCCCAGCATTTT. This gives the protein CASSVDVDRDQPQHF.

This clone was found many times. The chain uses TRBV29-1 and TRBJ2-2; D may be TRBD1 or TRBD2 (5 bases each). The V end was cut by 6 bases, the J end by 1 base, with 15 bases between. The CDR3 sequence is 15 residues long. Looked up from germline, CDR1 is SQVTM and CDR2 is ANQGSEA. CDR3 residues: CSVRTGPMNTGELFF. CDR3 DNA sequence: TGCAGCGTCCGTACGGGGCCAATGAACACCGGGGAGCTGTTTTTT.

The chain combines TRBV7-6 with TRBJ1-1; D is undetermined. CDR3 length equals 13 residues. V was clipped by 3 bases and J by 6 bases, with 11 bases between them. Germline CDR1 SGHVS, CDR2 FNYEAQ. The CDR3 protein is CASSFRLGSEAFF. The CDR3 coding sequence is TGTGCCAGCAGCTTTCGTTTAGGATCTGAAGCTTTCTTT.

The rearrangement joins TRBV9 to TRBJ2-1; D is undetermined. This CDR3 is built from 11 residues. Per germline, CDR1 SGDLS and CDR2 YYNGEE. Trimming removed 8 bases at V and 7 bases at J, with 10 bases between. CDR3 in amino acids: CASGTGNEQFF. CDR3 sequence (DNA): TGTGCCAGTGGTACTGGGAATGAGCAGTTCTTC.

Here the CDR3 reads CASSPGLAGGPGYTDTQYF. CDR3 nucleotides: TGTGCCAGCAGCCCAGGACTAGCGGGAGGGCCGGGTTACACAGATACGCAGTATTTT. This sequence joins TRBV4-2 and TRBJ2-3, with 15 bases lining up with TRBD2. J lost 2 bases, V lost 4 bases, and 10 bases had no gene match. The CDR3 consists of 19 residues. Looked up from germline, CDR1 is LGHNA and CDR2 is YNFKEQ.

The CDR3 loop is CAWRTGSGYGYTF. The CDR3 DNA reads TGTGCCTGGAGGACAGGGTCCGGCTATGGCTACACCTTC. This sequence joins TRBV30 and TRBJ1-2; 7 nucleotides align to TRBD1. Germline lookup yields CDR1 GTSNPN and CDR2 SVGIG (reference sequence). The CDR3 runs 13 residues. The J segment lost 4 bases and the V segment lost 3 bases, leaving 5 bases of the junction unmatched. Together with reference TRBV30 and TRBJ1-2, the CDR3 gives the full variable domain: SQTIHQWPATLVQPVGSPLSLECTVEGTSNPNLYWYRQAAGRGLQLLFYSVGIGQISSEVPQNLSASRPQDRQFILSSKKLLLSDSGFYLCAWRTGSGYGYTFGSGTRLTVV.

The V gene is TRBV9, the J gene TRBJ1-4, with D possibly TRBD1 on 6 matching bases. Germline V lookup: CDR1 SGDLS, CDR2 YYNGEE. Between the trimmed V and J ends, which lost 4 bases and 3 bases, there was a span of 16 bases. The CDR3 totals 16 residues. DNA for the CDR3: TGTGCCAGCAGCCCTAATCGGGGGCCCTCTAATGAAAAACTGTTTTTT. Translating it yields CASSPNRGPSNEKLFF.

This sequence joins TRBV6-5 and TRBJ1-2; D possibly corresponds to TRBD1 (5 bases). The germline CDR1 and CDR2 sequences are MNHEY and SVGAGI. This CDR3 is 13 amino acids long. The V and J ends lost 3 bases and 2 bases respectively, with 7 bases between them. Written as DNA, the CDR3 is TGTGCCAGCAGTTATGGGGGAAACTATGGCTACACCTTC. Translation: CASSYGGNYGYTF.

This clone was observed at least ten times. As DNA, the CDR3 is TGTGCCAGCAGCCAAGGACGTCGGGTTCGCCAAGAGACCCAGTACTTC. Translation: CASSQGRRVRQETQYF. This rearrangement joins TRBV14 to TRBJ2-5; D gene unclear. V lost 1 base and J 1 base, leaving 13 bases between the germline ends. Per the germline V gene, CDR1 is SGHDN and CDR2 is FVKESK. The CDR3 has 16 residues.

The rearrangement links TRBV25-1 to TRBJ2-3, with a tentative D call TRBD1 (7 bases). With 5 bases removed from V and 2 bases from J, the gap between germline ends came to 17 bases. Germline lookup yields CDR1 MGHDK and CDR2 SYGVNS. The CDR3 length is 16 residues. This CDR3 is CASSTDREDNTDTQYF. The DNA for the CDR3 is TGTGCCAGCAGTACCGACAGGGAGGACAACACAGATACGCAGTATTTT.

This clone has just one count. This chain joins TRBV6-1 and TRBJ1-5, with unresolved D. The CDR3 contains 13 residues. Trimming removed 8 bases from V and 10 bases from J, with 18 bases in between. Germline V lookup: CDR1 MNHNS, CDR2 SASEGT. Here the CDR3 DNA reads TGTGCCAGCCAACGGGGTCTGGAATCACCCCAGCATTTT. This encodes CASQRGLESPQHF.

The rearrangement joins TRBV11-2 to TRBJ2-5; the D gene is possibly TRBD1 (7 bases). With 3 bases removed from V and 5 bases from J, the gap between germline ends came to 13 bases. The germline CDR1 and CDR2 sequences are SGHAT and FQNNGV. The CDR3 covers 14 residues. The CDR3 DNA sequence: TGTGCCAGCAGCTTCAACCAGGGGGGTGAGACCCAGTACTTC. Protein product: CASSFNQGGETQYF.

This rearrangement joins TRBV28 to TRBJ2-3, with unresolved D. V was pared by 6 bases and J by 2 bases, with 6 bases between. This CDR3 has 12 residues. Germline CDR1 is MDHEN and CDR2 is SYDVKM. The CDR3 is CASSLNTDTQYF. Written as DNA, the CDR3 is TGTGCCAGCAGCCTGAACACAGATACGCAGTATTTT.

The rearrangement links TRBV18 to TRBJ1-2; D gene ambiguous. From germline, CDR1 is KGHSH and CDR2 LQKENI. Trimming took off 2 bases at V and 5 bases at J, with 15 bases between the two ends. The CDR3 has 15 residues. In DNA, the CDR3 is TGTGCCAGCTCACCAACACACCCCATCGGGTATGGCTACACCTTC. Residues: CASSPTHPIGYGYTF.

The chain employs TRBV11-2 and TRBJ2-7; D remains ambiguous. The CDR3 spans 14 residues. Germline V lookup: CDR1 SGHAT, CDR2 FQNNGV. V was clipped by 0 bases and J by 0 bases, with 6 bases between them. For the CDR3, the DNA is TGTGCCAGCAGCTTAGATCTTTCCTCCTACGAGCAGTACTTC. This sequence encodes CASSLDLSSYEQYF.